Listed here are 3 T cell receptor beta chains from one sample, sequenced in a study of CD8 T cells in Susac syndrome. The authors reverse transcribed roughly 0.5 to 1 ug RNA with random hexamers. TCRdb re-called the immunoSEQ multiplex PCR reads through MiXCR, storing one row per CDR3 protein. This table holds over 350,000 distinct CDR3 sequences, more than 80% found once. The sample taken for sequencing was CD8+ T cells from PBMCs. Every receptor here comes from a human donor with multiple sclerosis.

V gene TRBV6-1 combines with J gene TRBJ1-5; D unresolved. V dropped 4 bases and J dropped 0 bases, with 10 bases sitting between them. The CDR3 runs 15 residues. Germline CDR1 MNHNS, CDR2 SASEGT. The CDR3 DNA reads TGTGCCAGCAGTGGCGACTGGGATAGCAATCAGCCCCAGCATTTT. It is translated as CASSGDWDSNQPQHF.

V gene TRBV11-3 combines with J gene TRBJ2-1, with D uncertain. The CDR3 extends over 12 amino acids. V was pared by 5 bases and J by 4 bases, with 6 bases between. The germline CDR1 and CDR2 sequences are SGHNT and YENEEA. The CDR3 is CASSKRYNEQFF. CDR3 DNA: TGTGCCAGCAGCAAGAGGTACAATGAGCAGTTCTTC.

DNA for the CDR3: TGTGCCAGCAGCACTCGGACAGGGATAACCCAGTACTTC. Residues: CASSTRTGITQYF. The genes are TRBV3-1 and TRBJ2-5; TRBD1 agrees at 8 bases. Looked up from germline, CDR1 is LGHDT and CDR2 is YNNKEL (reference sequence). The CDR3 runs 13 residues. Trimming took 5 bases from V and 8 from J; bases not matched to a gene: 7.